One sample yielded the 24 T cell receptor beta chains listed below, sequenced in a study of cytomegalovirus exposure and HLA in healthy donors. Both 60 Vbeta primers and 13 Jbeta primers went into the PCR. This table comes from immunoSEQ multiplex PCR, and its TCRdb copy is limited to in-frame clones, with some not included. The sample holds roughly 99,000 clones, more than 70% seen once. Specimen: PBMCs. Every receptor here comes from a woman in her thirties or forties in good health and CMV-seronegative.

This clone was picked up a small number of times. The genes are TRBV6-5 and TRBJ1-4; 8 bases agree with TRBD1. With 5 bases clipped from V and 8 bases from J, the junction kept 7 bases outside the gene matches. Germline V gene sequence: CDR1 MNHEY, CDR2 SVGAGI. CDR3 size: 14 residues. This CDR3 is CASSATGAGEKLFF. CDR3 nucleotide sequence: TGTGCCAGCAGTGCGACAGGGGCAGGAGAAAAACTGTTTTTT.

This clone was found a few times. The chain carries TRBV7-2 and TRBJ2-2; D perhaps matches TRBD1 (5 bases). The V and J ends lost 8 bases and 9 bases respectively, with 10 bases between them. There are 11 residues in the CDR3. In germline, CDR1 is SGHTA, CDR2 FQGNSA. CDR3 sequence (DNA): TGTGCCAGCTTAGGGGCCCGGGAGCTGTTTTTT. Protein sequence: CASLGARELFF.

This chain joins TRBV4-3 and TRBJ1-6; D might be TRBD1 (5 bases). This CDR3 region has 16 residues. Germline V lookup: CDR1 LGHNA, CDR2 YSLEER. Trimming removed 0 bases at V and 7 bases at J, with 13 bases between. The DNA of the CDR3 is TGCGCCAGCAGCCAAGATTGGGGCAGTAGAAATTCACCCCTCCACTTT. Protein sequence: CASSQDWGSRNSPLHF.

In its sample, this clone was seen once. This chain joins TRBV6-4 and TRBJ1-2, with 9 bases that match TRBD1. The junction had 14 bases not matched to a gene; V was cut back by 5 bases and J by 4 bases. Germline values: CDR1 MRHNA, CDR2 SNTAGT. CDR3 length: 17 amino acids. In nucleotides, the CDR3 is TGTGCCAGCAGTCAAGCCGGAAACGGACAGGGGACCTATGGCTACACCTTC. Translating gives CASSQAGNGQGTYGYTF.

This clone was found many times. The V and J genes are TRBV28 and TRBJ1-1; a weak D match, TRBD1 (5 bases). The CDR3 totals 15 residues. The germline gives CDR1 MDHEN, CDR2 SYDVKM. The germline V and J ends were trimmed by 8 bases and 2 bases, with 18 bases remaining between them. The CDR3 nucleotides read TGTGCCAGCTTTAGCCTATCGGGACTCAACACTGAAGCTTTCTTT. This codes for CASFSLSGLNTEAFF.

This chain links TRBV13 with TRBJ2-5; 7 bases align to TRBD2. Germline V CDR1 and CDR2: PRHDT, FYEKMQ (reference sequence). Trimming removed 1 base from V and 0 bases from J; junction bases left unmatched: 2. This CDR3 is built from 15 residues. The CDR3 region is CASSLAGGHQETQYF. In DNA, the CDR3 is TGTGCCAGCAGCTTAGCGGGGGGTCACCAAGAGACCCAGTACTTC.

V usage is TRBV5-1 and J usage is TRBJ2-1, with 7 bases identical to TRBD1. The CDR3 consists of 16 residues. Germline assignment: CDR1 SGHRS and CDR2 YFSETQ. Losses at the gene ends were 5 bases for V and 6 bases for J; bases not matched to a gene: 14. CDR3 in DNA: TGCGCCAGCAGAAGACAGGGTGGCGACGTGGGCAATGAGCAGTTCTTC. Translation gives CASRRQGGDVGNEQFF.

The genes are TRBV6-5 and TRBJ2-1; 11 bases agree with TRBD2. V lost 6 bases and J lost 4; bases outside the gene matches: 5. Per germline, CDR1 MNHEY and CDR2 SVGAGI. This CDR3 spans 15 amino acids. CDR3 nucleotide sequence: TGTGCCAGCAGACTAGCGGGGGTTCATTACAATGAGCAGTTCTTC. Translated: CASRLAGVHYNEQFF.

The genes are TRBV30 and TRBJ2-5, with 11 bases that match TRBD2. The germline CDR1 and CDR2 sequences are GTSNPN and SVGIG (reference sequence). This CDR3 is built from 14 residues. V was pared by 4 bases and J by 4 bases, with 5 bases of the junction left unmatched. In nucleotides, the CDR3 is TGTGCCTGGACTAGCGGGGGGTCGGGAGAGACCCAGTACTTC. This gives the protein CAWTSGGSGETQYF.

The CDR3 bases are TGTGCCTGGAGTCAAAAAAGGACAGTCGGTTACACAGATACGCAGTATTTT. This codes for CAWSQKRTVGYTDTQYF. The chain links TRBV30 to TRBJ2-3, with a weak D call TRBD1 (6 bases). With 2 bases removed from V and 2 bases from J, the gap between germline ends came to 20 bases. Germline CDR1 and CDR2: GTSNPN and SVGIG (reference sequence). This CDR3 has 17 residues. Supplemented by reference TRBV30 and TRBJ2-3, the full variable domain reads SQTIHQWPATLVQPVGSPLSLECTVEGTSNPNLYWYRQAAGRGLQLLFYSVGIGQISSEVPQNLSASRPQDRQFILSSKKLLLSDSGFYLCAWSQKRTVGYTDTQYFGPGTRLTVL.

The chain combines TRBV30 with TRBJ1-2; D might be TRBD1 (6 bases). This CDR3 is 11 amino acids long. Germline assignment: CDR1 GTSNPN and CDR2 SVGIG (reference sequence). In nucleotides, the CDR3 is TGTGCTCGGGGGGGCAGAGGTGGCTACACCTTC. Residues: CARGGRGGYTF.

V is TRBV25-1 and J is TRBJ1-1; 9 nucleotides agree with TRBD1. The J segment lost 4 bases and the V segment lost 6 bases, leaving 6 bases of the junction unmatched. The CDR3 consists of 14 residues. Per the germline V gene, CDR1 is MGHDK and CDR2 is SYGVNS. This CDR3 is CASSGQGLGTEAFF. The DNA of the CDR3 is TGTGCCAGCAGCGGACAGGGGTTGGGCACTGAAGCTTTCTTT.

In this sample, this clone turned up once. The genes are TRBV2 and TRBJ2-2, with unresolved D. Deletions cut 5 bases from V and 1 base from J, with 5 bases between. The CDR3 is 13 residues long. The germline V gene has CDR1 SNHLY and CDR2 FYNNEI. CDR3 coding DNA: TGTGCCAGCAGTCGAGGGAACACCGGGGAGCTGTTTTTT. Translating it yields CASSRGNTGELFF.

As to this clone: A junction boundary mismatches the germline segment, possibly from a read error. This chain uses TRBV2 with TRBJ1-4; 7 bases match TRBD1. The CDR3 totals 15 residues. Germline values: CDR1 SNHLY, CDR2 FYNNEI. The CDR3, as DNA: TGTGCCAGCAGCGAAGACAGGGCAACTAATGAAAAACTGTTTTTT. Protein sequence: CASSEDRATNEKLFF.

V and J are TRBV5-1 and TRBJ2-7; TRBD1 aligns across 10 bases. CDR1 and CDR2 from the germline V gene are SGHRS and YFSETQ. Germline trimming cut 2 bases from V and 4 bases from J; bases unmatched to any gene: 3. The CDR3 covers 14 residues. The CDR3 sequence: CASSFGDRGYEQYF. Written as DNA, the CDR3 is TGCGCCAGCAGCTTCGGGGACAGGGGTTACGAGCAGTACTTC.

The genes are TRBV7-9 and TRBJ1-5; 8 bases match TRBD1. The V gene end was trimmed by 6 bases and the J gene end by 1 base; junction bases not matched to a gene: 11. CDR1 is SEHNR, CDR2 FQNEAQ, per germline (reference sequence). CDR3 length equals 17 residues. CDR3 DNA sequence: TGTGCCAGCAGTCGCTCGGGCCAGGGGGCGAGCAATCAGCCCCAGCATTTT. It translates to CASSRSGQGASNQPQHF.

In DNA form, the CDR3 reads TGTGCCAGCAGCCAGACTAGCGGACAAGAGACCCAGTACTTC. It is translated as CASSQTSGQETQYF. The V and J genes are TRBV4-2 and TRBJ2-5, with TRBD2 identical over 9 bases. V lost 3 bases, J lost 2 bases, and 1 base stayed unmatched. In germline, CDR1 is LGHNA, CDR2 YNFKEQ. The CDR3 spans 14 residues.

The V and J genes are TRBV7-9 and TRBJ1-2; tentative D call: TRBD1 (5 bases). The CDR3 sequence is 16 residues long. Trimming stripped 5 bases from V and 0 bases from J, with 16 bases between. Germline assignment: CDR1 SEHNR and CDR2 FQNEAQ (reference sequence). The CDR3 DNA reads TGTGCCAGCAGCCTCTACCGGACATCAGCTAACTATGGCTACACCTTC. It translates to CASSLYRTSANYGYTF.

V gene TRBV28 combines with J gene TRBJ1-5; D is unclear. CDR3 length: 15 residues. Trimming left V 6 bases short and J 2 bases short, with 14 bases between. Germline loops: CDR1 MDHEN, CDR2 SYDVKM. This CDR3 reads CASSLVGAGNQPQHF. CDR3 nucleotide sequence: TGTGCCAGCAGCCTCGTGGGTGCGGGCAATCAGCCCCAGCATTTT.

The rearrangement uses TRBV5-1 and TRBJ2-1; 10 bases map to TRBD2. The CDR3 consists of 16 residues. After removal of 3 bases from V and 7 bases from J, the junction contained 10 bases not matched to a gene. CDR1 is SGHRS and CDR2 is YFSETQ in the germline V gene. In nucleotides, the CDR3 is TGCGCCAGCAGCTCCGCAAGCGGGGGGGCCGGGAATGAGCAGTTCTTC. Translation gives CASSSASGGAGNEQFF.

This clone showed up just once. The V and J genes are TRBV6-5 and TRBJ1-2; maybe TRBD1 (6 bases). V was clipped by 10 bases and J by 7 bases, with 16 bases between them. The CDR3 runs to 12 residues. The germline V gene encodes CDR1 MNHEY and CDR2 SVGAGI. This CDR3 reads CATERWGLGYTF. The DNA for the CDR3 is TGTGCCACCGAGCGGTGGGGGCTTGGCTACACCTTC.

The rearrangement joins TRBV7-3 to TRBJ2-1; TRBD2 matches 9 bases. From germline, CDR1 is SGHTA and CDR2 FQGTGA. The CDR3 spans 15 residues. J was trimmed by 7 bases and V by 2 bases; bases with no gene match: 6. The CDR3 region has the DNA TGTGCCAGCAGCTTAGCGCGGGGGGGCTGGAATGAGCAGTTCTTC. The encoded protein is CASSLARGGWNEQFF. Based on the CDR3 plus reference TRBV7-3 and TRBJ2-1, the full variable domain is GAGVSQTPSNKVTEKGKYVELRCDPISGHTALYWYRQSLGQGPEFLIYFQGTGAADDSGLPNDRFFAVRPEGSVSTLKIQRTERGDSAVYLCASSLARGGWNEQFFGPGTRLTVL.

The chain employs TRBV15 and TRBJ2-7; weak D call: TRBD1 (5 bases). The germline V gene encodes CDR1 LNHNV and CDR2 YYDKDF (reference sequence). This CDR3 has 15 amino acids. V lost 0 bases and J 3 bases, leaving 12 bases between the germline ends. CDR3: CATSRDPQGSYEQYF. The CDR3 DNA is TGTGCCACCAGCAGAGACCCCCAGGGTAGCTACGAGCAGTACTTC.

The CDR3 region has the DNA TGTGCCAGCAGTGCTAGCGGACTCCTTGCCCCTAGCGGCTACACCTTC. Translated: CASSASGLLAPSGYTF. The rearrangement uses TRBV6-1 and TRBJ1-2; D gene ambiguous. Per germline, CDR1 MNHNS and CDR2 SASEGT. There are 16 residues in the CDR3. V was pared by 4 bases and J by 8 bases, with 23 bases between.